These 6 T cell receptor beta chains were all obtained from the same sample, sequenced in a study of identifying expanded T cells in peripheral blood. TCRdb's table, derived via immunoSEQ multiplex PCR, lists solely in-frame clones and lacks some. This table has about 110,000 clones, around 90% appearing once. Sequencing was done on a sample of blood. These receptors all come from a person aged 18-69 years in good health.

The CDR3, as DNA: TGTGCCAGCAGGCGGGGAGGTACTTATGGCTACACCTTC. Protein product: CASRRGGTYGYTF. The rearrangement joins TRBV5-8 to TRBJ1-2; D remains ambiguous. The CDR3 contains 13 residues. Germline V lookup: CDR1 SGHTS, CDR2 YDEGEE. Trimming removed 5 bases at V and 5 bases at J, with 13 bases between.

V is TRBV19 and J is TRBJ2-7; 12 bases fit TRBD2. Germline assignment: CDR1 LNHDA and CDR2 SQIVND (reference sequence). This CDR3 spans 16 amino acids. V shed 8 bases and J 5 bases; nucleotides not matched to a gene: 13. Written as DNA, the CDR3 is TGTGCCAGTTCAAAGGTGGAGGCTAGCGGGAGGGACGAGCAGTACTTC. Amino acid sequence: CASSKVEASGRDEQYF.

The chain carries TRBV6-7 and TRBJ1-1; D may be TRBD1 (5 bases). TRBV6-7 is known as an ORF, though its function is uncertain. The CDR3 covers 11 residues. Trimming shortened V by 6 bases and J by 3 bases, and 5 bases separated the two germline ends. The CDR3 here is CASRQDTEAFF. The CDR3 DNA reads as TGTGCCAGCAGACAGGACACTGAAGCTTTCTTT.

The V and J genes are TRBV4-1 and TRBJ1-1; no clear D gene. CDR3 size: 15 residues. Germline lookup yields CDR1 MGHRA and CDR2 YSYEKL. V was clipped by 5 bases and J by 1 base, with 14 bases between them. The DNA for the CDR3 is TGCGCCAGCAGCGAAGCATCAGTGCAGAACACTGAAGCTTTCTTT. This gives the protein CASSEASVQNTEAFF.

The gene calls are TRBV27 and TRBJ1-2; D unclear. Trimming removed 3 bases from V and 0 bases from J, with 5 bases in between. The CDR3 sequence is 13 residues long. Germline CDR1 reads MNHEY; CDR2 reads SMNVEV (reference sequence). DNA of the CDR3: TGTGCCAGCAGTTTTAAACCTAACTATGGCTACACCTTC. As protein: CASSFKPNYGYTF.

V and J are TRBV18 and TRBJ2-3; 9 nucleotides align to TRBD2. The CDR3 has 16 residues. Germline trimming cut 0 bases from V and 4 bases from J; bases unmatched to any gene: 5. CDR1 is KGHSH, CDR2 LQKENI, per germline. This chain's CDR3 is CASSPPGKREADTQYF. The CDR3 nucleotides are TGTGCCAGCTCACCACCGGGGAAGCGGGAGGCAGATACGCAGTATTTT.